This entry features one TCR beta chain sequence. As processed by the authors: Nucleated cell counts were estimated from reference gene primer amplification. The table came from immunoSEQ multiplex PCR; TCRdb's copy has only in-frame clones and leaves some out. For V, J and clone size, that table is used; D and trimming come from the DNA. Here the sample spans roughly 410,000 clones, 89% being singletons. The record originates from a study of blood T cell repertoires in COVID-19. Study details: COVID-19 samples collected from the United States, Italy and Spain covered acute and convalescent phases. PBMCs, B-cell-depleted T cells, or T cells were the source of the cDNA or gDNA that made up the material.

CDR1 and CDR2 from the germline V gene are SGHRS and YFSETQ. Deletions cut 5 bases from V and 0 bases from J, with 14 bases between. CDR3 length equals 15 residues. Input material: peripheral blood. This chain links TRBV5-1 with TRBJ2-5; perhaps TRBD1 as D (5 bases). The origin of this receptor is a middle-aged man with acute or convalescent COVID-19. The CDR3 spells CASRMTDSYQETQYF. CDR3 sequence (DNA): TGCGCCAGCAGAATGACAGATTCTTACCAAGAGACCCAGTACTTC. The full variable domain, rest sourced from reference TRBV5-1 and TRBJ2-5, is KAGVTQTPRYLIKTRGQQVTLSCSPISGHRSVSWYQQTPGQGLQFLFEYFSETQRNKGNFPGRFSGRQFSNSRSEMNVSTLELGDSALYLCASRMTDSYQETQYFGPGTRLLVL.